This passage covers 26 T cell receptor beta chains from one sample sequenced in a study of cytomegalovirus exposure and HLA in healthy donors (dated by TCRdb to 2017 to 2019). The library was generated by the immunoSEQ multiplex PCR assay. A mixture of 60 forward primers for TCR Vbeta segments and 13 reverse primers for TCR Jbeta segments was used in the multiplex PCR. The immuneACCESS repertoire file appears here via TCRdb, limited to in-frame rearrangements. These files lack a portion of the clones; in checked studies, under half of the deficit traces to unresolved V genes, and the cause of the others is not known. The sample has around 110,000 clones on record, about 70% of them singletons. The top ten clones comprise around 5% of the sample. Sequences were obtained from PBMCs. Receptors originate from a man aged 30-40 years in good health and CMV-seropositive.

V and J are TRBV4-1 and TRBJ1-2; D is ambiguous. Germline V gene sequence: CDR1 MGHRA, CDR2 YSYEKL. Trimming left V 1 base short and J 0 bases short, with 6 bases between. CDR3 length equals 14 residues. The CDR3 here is CASSQAVANYGYTF. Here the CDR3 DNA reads TGCGCCAGCAGCCAAGCGGTAGCTAACTATGGCTACACCTTC.

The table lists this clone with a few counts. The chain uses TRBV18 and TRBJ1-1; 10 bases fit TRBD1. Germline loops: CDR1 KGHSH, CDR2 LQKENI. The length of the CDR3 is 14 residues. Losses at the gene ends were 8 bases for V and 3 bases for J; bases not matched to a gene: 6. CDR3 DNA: TGTGCCAGCATCACGGGGACAGGGGACACTGAAGCTTTCTTT. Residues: CASITGTGDTEAFF.

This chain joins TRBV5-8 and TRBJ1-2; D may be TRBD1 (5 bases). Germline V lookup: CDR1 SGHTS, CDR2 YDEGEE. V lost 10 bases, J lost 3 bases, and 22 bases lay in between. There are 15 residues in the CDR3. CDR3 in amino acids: CASLEGGRAYYGYTF. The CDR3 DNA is TGTGCCTCGTTGGAGGGCGGCAGGGCTTACTATGGCTACACCTTC.

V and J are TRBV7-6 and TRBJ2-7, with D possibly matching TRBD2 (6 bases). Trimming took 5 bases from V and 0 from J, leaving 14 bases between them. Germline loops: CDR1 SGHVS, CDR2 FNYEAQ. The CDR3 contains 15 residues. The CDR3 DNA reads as TGTGCCAGCAGCCCCTCGGGAGTGAGCTCCTACGAGCAGTACTTC. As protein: CASSPSGVSSYEQYF.

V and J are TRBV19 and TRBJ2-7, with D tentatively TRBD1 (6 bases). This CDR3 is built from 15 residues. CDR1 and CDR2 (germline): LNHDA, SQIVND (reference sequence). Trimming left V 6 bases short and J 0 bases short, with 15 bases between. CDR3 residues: CASRRQGQSSYEQYF. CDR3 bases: TGTGCCAGTAGGAGGCAGGGGCAGAGCTCCTACGAGCAGTACTTC.

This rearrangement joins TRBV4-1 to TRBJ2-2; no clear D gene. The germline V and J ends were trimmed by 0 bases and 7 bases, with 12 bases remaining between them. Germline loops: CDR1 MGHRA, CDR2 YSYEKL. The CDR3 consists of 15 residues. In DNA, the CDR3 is TGCGCCAGCAGCCAAGACCACTACGGTGGCGGGGAGCTGTTTTTT. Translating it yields CASSQDHYGGGELFF.

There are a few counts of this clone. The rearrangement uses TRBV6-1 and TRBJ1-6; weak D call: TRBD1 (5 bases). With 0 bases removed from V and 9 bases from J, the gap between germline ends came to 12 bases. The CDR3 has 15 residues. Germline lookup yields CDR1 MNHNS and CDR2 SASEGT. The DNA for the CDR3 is TGTGCCAGCAGTGAAGCCGGGGGGGAGCGTTCACCCCTCCACTTT. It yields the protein CASSEAGGERSPLHF.

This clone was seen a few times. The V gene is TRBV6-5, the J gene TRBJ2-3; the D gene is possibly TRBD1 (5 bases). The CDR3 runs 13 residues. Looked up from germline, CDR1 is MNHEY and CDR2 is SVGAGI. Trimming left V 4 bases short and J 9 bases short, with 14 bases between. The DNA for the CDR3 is TGTGCCAGCAGTTCTTTTGGACAAGACACGCAGTATTTT. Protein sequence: CASSSFGQDTQYF.

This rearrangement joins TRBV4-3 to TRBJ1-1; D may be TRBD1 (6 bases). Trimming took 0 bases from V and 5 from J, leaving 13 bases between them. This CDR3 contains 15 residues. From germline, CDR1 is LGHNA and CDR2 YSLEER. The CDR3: CASSQDRGGWTEAFF. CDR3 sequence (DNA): TGCGCCAGCAGCCAAGATCGGGGGGGCTGGACTGAAGCTTTCTTT.

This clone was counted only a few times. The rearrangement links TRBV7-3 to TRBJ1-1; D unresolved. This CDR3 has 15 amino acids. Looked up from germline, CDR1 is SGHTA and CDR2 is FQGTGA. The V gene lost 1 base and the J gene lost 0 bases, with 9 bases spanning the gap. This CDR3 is CASSLMGVMNTEAFF. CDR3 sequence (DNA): TGTGCCAGCAGCTTAATGGGAGTCATGAACACTGAAGCTTTCTTT.

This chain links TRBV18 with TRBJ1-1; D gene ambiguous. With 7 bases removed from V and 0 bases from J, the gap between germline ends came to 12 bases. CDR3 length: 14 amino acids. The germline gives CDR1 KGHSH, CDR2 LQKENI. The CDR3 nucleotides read TGTGCCAGCTTAGAGGTCCTTATGAACACTGAAGCTTTCTTT. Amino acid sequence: CASLEVLMNTEAFF.

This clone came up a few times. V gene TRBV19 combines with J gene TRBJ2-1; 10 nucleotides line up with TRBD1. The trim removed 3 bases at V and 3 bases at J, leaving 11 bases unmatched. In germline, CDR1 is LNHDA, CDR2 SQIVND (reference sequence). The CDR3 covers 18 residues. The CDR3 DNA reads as TGTGCCAGTAGTATTAGAAGAGGGGACAGGGGCCACTACAATGAGCAGTTCTTC. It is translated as CASSIRRGDRGHYNEQFF.

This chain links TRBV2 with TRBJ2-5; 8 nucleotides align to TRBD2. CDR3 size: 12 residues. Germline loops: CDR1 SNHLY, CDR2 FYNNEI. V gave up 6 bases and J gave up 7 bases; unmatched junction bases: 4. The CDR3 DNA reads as TGTGCCAGCAGCCCAGCGGGGGCGACCCAGTACTTC. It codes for CASSPAGATQYF.

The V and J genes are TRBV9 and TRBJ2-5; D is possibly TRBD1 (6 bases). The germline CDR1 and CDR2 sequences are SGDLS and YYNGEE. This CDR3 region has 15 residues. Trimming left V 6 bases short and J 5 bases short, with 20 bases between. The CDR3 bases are TGTGCCAGCAACCCAGGGGCAGGGCTCATGGAGACCCAGTACTTC. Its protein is CASNPGAGLMETQYF.

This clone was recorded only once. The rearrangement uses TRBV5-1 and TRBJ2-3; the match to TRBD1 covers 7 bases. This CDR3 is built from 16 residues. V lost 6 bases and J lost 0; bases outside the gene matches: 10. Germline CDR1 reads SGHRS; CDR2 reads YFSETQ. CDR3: CASIRGQASSTDTQYF. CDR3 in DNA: TGCGCCAGCATCAGAGGACAGGCCTCTAGCACAGATACGCAGTATTTT.

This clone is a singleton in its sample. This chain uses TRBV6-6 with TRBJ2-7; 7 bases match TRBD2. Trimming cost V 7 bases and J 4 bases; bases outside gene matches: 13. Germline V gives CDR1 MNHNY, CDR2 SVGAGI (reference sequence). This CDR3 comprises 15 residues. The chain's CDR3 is CASILWGGESYEQYF. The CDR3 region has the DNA TGTGCCAGCATCCTCTGGGGGGGGGAATCATACGAGCAGTACTTC.

The DNA for the CDR3 is TGCGCCAGCAGCTTGGTCACTAGCGACACAGATACGCAGTATTTT. Encoded protein: CASSLVTSDTDTQYF. The genes are TRBV5-1 and TRBJ2-3, with 7 nucleotides matching TRBD2. The germline gives CDR1 SGHRS, CDR2 YFSETQ. Germline trimming cut 0 bases from V and 2 bases from J; bases unmatched to any gene: 3. CDR3 length: 15 residues.

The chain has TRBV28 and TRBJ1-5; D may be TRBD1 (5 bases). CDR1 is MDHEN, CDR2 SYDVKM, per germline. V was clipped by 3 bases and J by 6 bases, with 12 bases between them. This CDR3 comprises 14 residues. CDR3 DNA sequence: TGTGCCAGCAGTTTGAGGGACTCGCTTCAGCCCCAGCATTTT. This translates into CASSLRDSLQPQHF.

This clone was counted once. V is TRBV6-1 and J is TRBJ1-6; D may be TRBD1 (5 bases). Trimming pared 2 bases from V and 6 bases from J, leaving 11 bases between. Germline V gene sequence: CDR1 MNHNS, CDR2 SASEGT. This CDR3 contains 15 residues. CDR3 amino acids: CASSESQGGNSPLHF. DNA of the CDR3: TGTGCCAGCAGTGAAAGCCAGGGTGGTAATTCACCCCTCCACTTT.

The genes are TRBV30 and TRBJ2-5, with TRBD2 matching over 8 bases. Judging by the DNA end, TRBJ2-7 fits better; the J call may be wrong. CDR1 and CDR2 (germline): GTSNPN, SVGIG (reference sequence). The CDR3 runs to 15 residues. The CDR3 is CAWSGRQGGRYEQYF. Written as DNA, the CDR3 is TGTGCCTGGAGTGGGAGGCAGGGCGGGAGGTACGAGCAGTACTTC.

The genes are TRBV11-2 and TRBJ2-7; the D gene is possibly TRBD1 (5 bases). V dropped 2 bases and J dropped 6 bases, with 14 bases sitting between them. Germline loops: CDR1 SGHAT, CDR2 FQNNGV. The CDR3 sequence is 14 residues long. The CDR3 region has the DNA TGTGCCAGCAGCTTAATTTGGTCAGGGTCCGAGCAGTACTTC. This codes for CASSLIWSGSEQYF.

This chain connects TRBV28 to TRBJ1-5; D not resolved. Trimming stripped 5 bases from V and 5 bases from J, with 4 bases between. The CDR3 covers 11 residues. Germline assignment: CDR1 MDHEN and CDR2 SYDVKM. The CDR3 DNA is TGTGCCAGCAGTCCTTATCAGCCCCAGCATTTT. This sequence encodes CASSPYQPQHF.

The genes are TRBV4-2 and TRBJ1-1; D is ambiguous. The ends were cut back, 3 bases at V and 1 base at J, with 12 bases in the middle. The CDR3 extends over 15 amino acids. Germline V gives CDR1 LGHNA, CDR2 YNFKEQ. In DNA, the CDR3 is TGTGCCAGCAGCCAGACTTATGTCGGGAACACTGAAGCTTTCTTT. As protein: CASSQTYVGNTEAFF.

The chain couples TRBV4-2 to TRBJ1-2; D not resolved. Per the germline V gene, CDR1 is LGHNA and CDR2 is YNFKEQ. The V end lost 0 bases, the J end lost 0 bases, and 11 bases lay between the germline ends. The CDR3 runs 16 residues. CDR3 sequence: CASSQDVGRANYGYTF. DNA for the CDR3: TGTGCCAGCAGCCAAGATGTGGGGAGAGCTAACTATGGCTACACCTTC.

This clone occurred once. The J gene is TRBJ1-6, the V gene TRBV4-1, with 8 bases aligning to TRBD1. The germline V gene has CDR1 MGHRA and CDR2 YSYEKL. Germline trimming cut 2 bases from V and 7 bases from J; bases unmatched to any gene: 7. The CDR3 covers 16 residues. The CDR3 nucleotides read TGCGCCAGCAGCCAACCTTGGGGACAGGCCAATTCACCCCTCCACTTT. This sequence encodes CASSQPWGQANSPLHF.

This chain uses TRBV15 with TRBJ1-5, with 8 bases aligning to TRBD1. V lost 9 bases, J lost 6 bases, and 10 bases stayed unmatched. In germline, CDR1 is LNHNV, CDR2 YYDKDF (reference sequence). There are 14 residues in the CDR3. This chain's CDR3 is CATGDRGRGQPQHF. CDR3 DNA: TGTGCCACAGGAGACAGGGGTCGGGGTCAGCCCCAGCATTTT. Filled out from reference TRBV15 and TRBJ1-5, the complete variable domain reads DAMVIQNPRYQVTQFGKPVTLSCSQTLNHNVMYWYQQKSSQAPKLLFHYYDKDFNNEADTPDNFQSRRPNTSFCFLDIRSPGLGDTAMYLCATGDRGRGQPQHFGDGTRLSIL.